This TCR beta chain was sequenced for a study of shared clonotypes between healthy human individuals. The length of the CDR3 is 13 residues. V was clipped by 4 bases and J by 10 bases, with 14 bases between them. The germline V gene encodes CDR1 MNHEY and CDR2 SVGAGI. The study separated CD4+ cells into CD45RA+ naive and CD45RA-negative memory subsets. Libraries were prepared by immunoSEQ multiplex PCR; TCRdb keeps only in-frame clonotypes and omits some of them. The table shows 1.4 million to 1.5 million clones, with roughly 96% occurring only once. This sequence joins TRBV6-5 and TRBJ2-1, with D uncertain. This sequence originates from a man aged 30 to 39 in good health. Sequencing was performed on naive CD4+ T cells sorted from blood. The subset is: CD45RA+ positively selected. The CDR3 DNA reads as TGTGCCAGCAGTTCTACCCCGGTAGGAGAGCAGTTCTTC. This encodes CASSSTPVGEQFF.